The 29 T cell receptor beta chains below all came from one sample that was sequenced in a study of T cell repertoires in cytomegalovirus infection. In TCRdb, the reads were re-called with MiXCR into one record per CDR3 protein. Among 350,000 to 450,000 distinct CDR3 sequences listed, 15% to 20% were seen once. Material: PBMCs. The origin of the receptors is a human donor in good health (CMV status not recorded). Some clones in this sample may be carry-over from other donors' samples.

This clonotype has only a few counts. The V and J genes are TRBV12-3 or TRBV12-4 and TRBJ2-1, with a possible D match to TRBD2 (5 bases). The V end was cut by 2 bases, the J end by 3 bases, with 14 bases between. The CDR3 loop spans 16 amino acids. The DNA for the CDR3 is TGTGCCAGCAGTTTATCATCCTTCCGGGACTACAATGAGCAGTTCTTC. Translating it yields CASSLSSFRDYNEQFF.

This clonotype was seen many times. This chain uses TRBV7-2 with TRBJ2-5, with D uncertain. The V end lost 2 bases, the J end lost 2 bases, and 12 bases lay between the germline ends. Germline V gives CDR1 SGHTA, CDR2 FQGNSA. This CDR3 has 15 residues. CDR3 region: CASSLWSAVQETQYF. The CDR3 coding sequence is TGTGCCAGCAGCTTATGGTCGGCCGTACAAGAGACCCAGTACTTC.

This clonotype was counted between two and nine times. The chain carries TRBV12-3 or TRBV12-4 and TRBJ2-3, with 9 bases aligning to TRBD2. This CDR3 is built from 13 residues. V trimming: 11 bases; J trimming: 6 bases; junction bases outside the gene matches: 9. The CDR3 reads CASSTSGSDTQYF. The CDR3 DNA reads TGTGCCTCCTCCACTAGCGGGTCGGATACGCAGTATTTT.

V gene TRBV4-1 combines with J gene TRBJ2-7, with 11 bases lining up with TRBD1. The CDR3 consists of 16 residues. Germline V lookup: CDR1 MGHRA, CDR2 YSYEKL. The J segment lost 7 bases and the V segment lost 0 bases, leaving 8 bases of the junction unmatched. The CDR3: CASSQEIGQGASEQYF. The CDR3 nucleotides read TGCGCCAGCAGCCAAGAAATCGGACAGGGGGCGAGTGAGCAGTACTTC.

V usage is TRBV2 and J usage is TRBJ2-2; D possibly corresponds to TRBD2 (5 bases). This CDR3 contains 19 residues. Germline V gives CDR1 SNHLY, CDR2 FYNNEI. The V end lost 2 bases, the J end lost 6 bases, and 25 bases lay between the germline ends. The CDR3 DNA follows: TGTGCCAGCAGTGAAAGTGTTGGTAGCGCTATCTTACGCTCCGGGGAGCTGTTTTTT. This gives the protein CASSESVGSAILRSGELFF. The full variable domain, in which reference TRBV2 and TRBJ2-2 provide the parts outside the CDR3, is EPEVTQTPSHQVTQMGQEVILRCVPISNHLYFYWYRQILGQKVEFLVSFYNNEISEKSEIFDDQFSVERPDGSNFTLKIRSTKLEDSAMYFCASSESVGSAILRSGELFFGEGSRLTVL.

The chain recombines TRBV7-9 with TRBJ2-7; tentatively, D is TRBD2 (5 bases). The V and J ends lost 8 bases and 2 bases respectively, with 16 bases between them. There are 14 residues in the CDR3. Germline CDR1 SEHNR, CDR2 FQNEAQ (reference sequence). CDR3 nucleotides: TGTGCCAGCGGAAGTAGGAGGCTTGCCTACGAGCAGTACTTC. This translates into CASGSRRLAYEQYF.

This clonotype came up a few times. The chain carries TRBV7-9 and TRBJ1-1; D is ambiguous. Germline V gene sequence: CDR1 SEHNR, CDR2 FQNEAQ (reference sequence). V lost 5 bases, J lost 12 bases, and 10 bases lay in between. The CDR3 has 10 residues. Here the CDR3 reads CASSGEESFF. As DNA, the CDR3 is TGTGCCAGCAGCGGAGAGGAGTCTTTCTTT. Variable domain in full (rest from reference TRBV7-9 and TRBJ1-1): DTGVSQNPRHKITKRGQNVTFRCDPISEHNRLYWYRQTLGQGPEFLTYFQNEAQLEKSRLLSDRFSAERPKGSFSTLEIQRTEQGDSAMYLCASSGEESFFGQGTRLTVV.

This sequence joins TRBV20-1 and TRBJ1-1; D is unresolved. This CDR3 spans 14 amino acids. Germline lookup yields CDR1 DFQATT and CDR2 SNEGSKA (reference sequence). The V gene lost 6 bases and the J gene lost 4 bases, with 18 bases spanning the gap. The CDR3 coding sequence is TGCAGTGCCATCCGGCCGGCCATTGCCACTGAAGCTTTCTTT. This encodes CSAIRPAIATEAFF.

Regarding this clonotype: Without the conserved terminal phenylalanine or tryptophan, this CDR3 likely stems from a read error. The chain employs TRBV29-1 and TRBJ1-1, with a weak D call TRBD1 (6 bases). CDR3 size: 15 residues. V shed 4 bases and J shed 1 base, with 16 bases lying between them. Germline V gene data show CDR1 as SQVTM and CDR2 as ANQGSEA. DNA of the CDR3: TGCAGCGTTGTTCCGGGAGGGGGTCGGAACACTGAAGCTTTCCTT. Protein sequence: CSVVPGGGRNTEAFL.

This clonotype was seen a few times. The chain uses TRBV20-1 and TRBJ2-3; the D gene is possibly TRBD1 (6 bases). Germline V gene data show CDR1 as DFQATT and CDR2 as SNEGSKA (reference sequence). Trimming took 5 bases from V and 4 from J, leaving 10 bases between them. The CDR3 is made up of 12 amino acids. This CDR3 is CSAPDRPDTQYF. The CDR3 DNA is TGCAGTGCTCCTGACAGGCCAGATACGCAGTATTTT.

The chain couples TRBV7-8 to TRBJ1-6, with D hard to call. V was clipped by 5 bases and J by 8 bases, with 13 bases between them. This CDR3 is built from 14 residues. Germline V CDR1 and CDR2: SGHVS, FQNEAQ. CDR3 amino acids: CASSPRAVDSPLHF. CDR3 nucleotides: TGTGCCAGCAGCCCCCGGGCAGTTGATTCACCCCTCCACTTT.

The V and J genes are TRBV7-2 and TRBJ1-1; 7 bases map to TRBD1. V lost 5 bases and J lost 6; bases outside the gene matches: 12. Germline CDR1 reads SGHTA; CDR2 reads FQGNSA. CDR3 length equals 15 residues. Here the CDR3 reads CASSGRDSLVPEAFF. The CDR3 DNA is TGTGCCAGCAGCGGACGGGACAGCCTTGTCCCTGAAGCTTTCTTT.

The V call is TRBV5-1, the J call TRBJ2-7, with D possibly TRBD2 on 6 matching bases. Germline assignment: CDR1 SGHRS and CDR2 YFSETQ. Trimming pared 4 bases from V and 7 bases from J, leaving 15 bases between. The CDR3 spans 13 residues. CDR3 in amino acids: CASSRDWGMEQYF. The CDR3 region has the DNA TGCGCCAGCAGCCGGGACTGGGGAATGGAGCAGTACTTC.

This sequence joins TRBV29-1 and TRBJ2-1; D not resolved. The germline V and J ends were trimmed by 4 bases and 3 bases, with 13 bases remaining between them. Germline V gene data show CDR1 as SQVTM and CDR2 as ANQGSEA. The CDR3 loop spans 14 amino acids. The CDR3 loop is CSVVQTVLYNEQFF. The CDR3 DNA sequence: TGCAGCGTTGTCCAGACGGTACTCTACAATGAGCAGTTCTTC.

This clonotype has at least ten counts. The J gene is TRBJ2-3, the V gene TRBV7-2, with TRBD2 matching over 9 bases. With V trimmed by 1 base and J by 2 bases, 7 bases remained unmatched. The germline gives CDR1 SGHTA, CDR2 FQGNSA. CDR3 size: 17 residues. CDR3 region: CASSLVAGGHDTDTQYF. Here the CDR3 DNA reads TGTGCCAGCAGCTTAGTTGCGGGGGGGCATGACACAGATACGCAGTATTTT. Full variable domain (remainder filled in from reference TRBV7-2 and TRBJ2-3): GAGVSQSPSNKVTEKGKDVELRCDPISGHTALYWYRQSLGQGLEFLIYFQGNSAPDKSGLPSDRFSAERTGGSVSTLTIQRTQQEDSAVYLCASSLVAGGHDTDTQYFGPGTRLTVL.

This clonotype has only a few counts. This chain uses TRBV12-3 or TRBV12-4 with TRBJ2-5; D is perhaps TRBD2 (5 bases). CDR3 length: 14 residues. Deletions cut 0 bases from V and 5 bases from J, with 10 bases between. This CDR3 is CASSLAWETETQYF. In nucleotides, the CDR3 is TGTGCCAGCAGTTTAGCCTGGGAGACGGAGACCCAGTACTTC.

CDR3 DNA: TGCAGTGCTCAAACGGGGTGGACTGAAGCTTTCTTT. Translating gives CSAQTGWTEAFF. V usage is TRBV20-1 and J usage is TRBJ1-1, with D hard to call. V lost 5 bases to trimming and J lost 5 bases, with 12 bases between them. The CDR3 runs to 12 residues. Germline CDR1 DFQATT, CDR2 SNEGSKA (reference sequence).

This clonotype has a handful of counts. The rearrangement joins TRBV11-3 to TRBJ1-2; D is unclear. There are 9 residues in the CDR3. The V and J ends lost 3 bases and 8 bases respectively, with 1 base between them. Per the germline V gene, CDR1 is SGHNT and CDR2 is YENEEA. The chain's CDR3 is CASSLGYTF. The CDR3 DNA follows: TGTGCCAGCAGCTTGGGCTACACCTTC.

This clonotype was found many times. The chain is built from TRBV7-2 and TRBJ2-5; unclear D gene. The germline CDR1 and CDR2 sequences are SGHTA and FQGNSA. The CDR3 runs 13 residues. The V and J ends lost 2 bases and 1 base respectively, with 5 bases between them. The chain's CDR3 is CASSLNSQETQYF. The CDR3, as DNA: TGTGCCAGCAGCTTAAACAGCCAAGAGACCCAGTACTTC. Variable domain in full (rest from reference TRBV7-2 and TRBJ2-5): GAGVSQSPSNKVTEKGKDVELRCDPISGHTALYWYRQSLGQGLEFLIYFQGNSAPDKSGLPSDRFSAERTGGSVSTLTIQRTQQEDSAVYLCASSLNSQETQYFGPGTRLLVL.

The chain is built from TRBV19 and TRBJ1-5; 7 bases fit TRBD1. The CDR3 has 19 residues. With 2 bases clipped from V and 0 bases from J, the junction kept 13 bases outside the gene matches. Germline CDR1 is LNHDA and CDR2 is SQIVND (reference sequence). Written as DNA, the CDR3 is TGTGCCAGTAGTATACGGGGAGGTGGGGGACAGCCTAGCAATCAGCCCCAGCATTTT. As protein: CASSIRGGGGQPSNQPQHF.

The CDR3 nucleotides read TGTGCCAGCAGGCGACAGGGGGCGAGCACAGATACGCAGTATTTT. Translation: CASRRQGASTDTQYF. The J gene is TRBJ2-3, the V gene TRBV6-1, with 10 bases lining up with TRBD1. The CDR3 has 15 amino acids. The trim removed 6 bases at V and 0 bases at J, leaving 3 bases unmatched. Looked up from germline, CDR1 is MNHNS and CDR2 is SASEGT.

The chain is built from TRBV6-1 and TRBJ2-1, with 13 bases identical to TRBD2. The CDR3 consists of 15 residues. Germline assignment: CDR1 MNHNS and CDR2 SASEGT. V lost 6 bases and J lost 8; bases outside the gene matches: 7. The chain's CDR3 is CASRETSGGKDEQFF. CDR3 coding DNA: TGTGCCAGCAGGGAGACTAGCGGGGGGAAGGATGAGCAGTTCTTC.

Concerning this clonotype itself: A much larger clone sits a single nucleotide away, making a read error possible. V usage is TRBV7-6 and J usage is TRBJ1-1; no clear D. The CDR3 is 15 amino acids. Germline lookup yields CDR1 SGHVS and CDR2 FNYEAQ. The germline V and J ends were trimmed by 1 base and 7 bases, with 16 bases remaining between them. This CDR3 is CASSLVGEATLEAFF. Written as DNA, the CDR3 is TGTGCCAGCAGCTTAGTTGGGGAGGCTACGCTTGAAGCTTTCTTT.

V usage is TRBV28 and J usage is TRBJ1-2; D not certain. The CDR3 is 9 amino acids. Germline CDR1 reads MDHEN; CDR2 reads SYDVKM. CDR3 sequence reads: CATGNGYTF. CDR3 DNA sequence: TGTGCTACTGGCAATGGCTACACCTTC.

In this sample, this clonotype turned up many times. The chain recombines TRBV7-2 with TRBJ2-6; maybe TRBD1 (5 bases). Germline CDR1 reads SGHTA; CDR2 reads FQGNSA. The CDR3 totals 17 residues. V dropped 1 base and J dropped 0 bases, with 10 bases sitting between them. The CDR3 here is CASSLVSTASGANVLTF. DNA of the CDR3: TGTGCCAGCAGCTTAGTTTCGACAGCCTCTGGGGCCAACGTCCTGACTTTC.

This clonotype has at least ten counts. The CDR3 spells CASSKTGGAHQPQHF. Written as DNA, the CDR3 is TGTGCCAGCAGCAAGACAGGAGGGGCCCATCAGCCCCAGCATTTT. This sequence joins TRBV6-1 and TRBJ1-5; a possible D gene is TRBD1 (6 bases). CDR3 length: 15 residues. Germline values: CDR1 MNHNS, CDR2 SASEGT. The V and J ends lost 6 bases and 5 bases respectively, with 17 bases between them.

This clonotype was seen at least ten times. V is TRBV12-3 or TRBV12-4 and J is TRBJ1-4; no reliable D call. Trimming stripped 4 bases from V and 3 bases from J, with 12 bases between. This CDR3 has 15 amino acids. The CDR3 here is CASSSGSTANEKLFF. DNA of the CDR3: TGTGCCAGCAGTTCTGGGTCCACGGCTAATGAAAAACTGTTTTTT.

The rearrangement links TRBV6-4 to TRBJ2-3; D might be TRBD2 (6 bases). CDR1 MRHNA and CDR2 SNTAGT come from the germline V gene. V was trimmed by 0 bases and J by 0 bases, leaving 10 bases between them. The CDR3 is made up of 16 amino acids. The CDR3, as DNA: TGTGCCAGCAGTGACTCGGTGGCGGGGAGCACAGATACGCAGTATTTT. Protein product: CASSDSVAGSTDTQYF.

This clonotype was observed a few times. CDR3: CASSSRGPPDTEAFF. CDR3 sequence (DNA): TGTGCCAGCAGTTCCCGGGGACCTCCCGACACTGAAGCTTTCTTT. The J gene is TRBJ1-1, the V gene TRBV6-2 or TRBV6-3, with D possibly matching TRBD1 (5 bases). This CDR3 is 15 amino acids long. Looked up from germline, CDR1 is MNHEY and CDR2 is SVGEGT. V dropped 4 bases and J dropped 3 bases, with 15 bases sitting between them.